Shown below are 9 T cell receptor beta chains from a single sample sequenced in a study of cytomegalovirus exposure and HLA in healthy donors. Researchers ran the PCR with 60 Vbeta and 13 Jbeta primers. The table came from immunoSEQ multiplex PCR; TCRdb's copy has only in-frame clones and leaves some out. The table includes 90,000 to 100,000 clones, approximately 83% detected once. Sequencing was carried out using PBMCs. Receptor source: a man in his forties or fifties in good health and CMV-seronegative.

In this sample, this clone turned up once. The V call is TRBV25-1, the J call TRBJ1-5; 9 bases agree with TRBD1. Germline-derived CDR1 and CDR2 are MGHDK and SYGVNS. V lost 6 bases, J lost 0 bases, and 6 bases stayed unmatched. The CDR3 is 16 residues long. DNA of the CDR3: TGTGCCAGCAGAGGACAGGGGCTAATTAGCAATCAGCCCCAGCATTTT. Its protein is CASRGQGLISNQPQHF.

In this sample, this clone turned up once. This sequence joins TRBV4-2 and TRBJ2-7; D gene unclear. The germline gives CDR1 LGHNA, CDR2 YNFKEQ. The CDR3 has 11 residues. Trimming removed 0 bases from V and 6 bases from J, with 3 bases in between. The CDR3 DNA sequence: TGTGCCAGCAGCCAAGATAGCGAGCAGTACTTC. It codes for CASSQDSEQYF.

V usage is TRBV9 and J usage is TRBJ2-3, with D perhaps matching TRBD2 (6 bases). In germline, CDR1 is SGDLS, CDR2 YYNGEE. This CDR3 is 15 amino acids long. V lost 3 bases to trimming and J lost 6 bases, with 17 bases between them. This CDR3 is CASSGVGRGADTQYF. CDR3 sequence (DNA): TGTGCCAGCAGCGGAGTAGGGCGCGGGGCGGATACGCAGTATTTT. Supplemented by reference TRBV9 and TRBJ2-3, the full variable domain reads DSGVTQTPKHLITATGQRVTLRCSPRSGDLSVYWYQQSLDQGLQFLIQYYNGEERAKGNILERFSAQQFPDLHSELNLSSLELGDSALYFCASSGVGRGADTQYFGPGTRLTVL.

This chain connects TRBV19 to TRBJ1-1; TRBD1 matches at 7 bases. CDR3 length: 17 amino acids. CDR1 is LNHDA, CDR2 SQIVND, per germline (reference sequence). V trimming: 7 bases; J trimming: 0 bases; junction bases outside the gene matches: 14. The DNA for the CDR3 is TGTGCCAGTACGGGGACAGATAGCTCTTACATGAACACTGAAGCTTTCTTT. This gives the protein CASTGTDSSYMNTEAFF.

This clone appeared once. The rearrangement joins TRBV6-5 to TRBJ2-5; 8 bases match TRBD1. The CDR3 length is 13 residues. Germline CDR1 MNHEY, CDR2 SVGAGI. Trimming at V came to 6 bases and at J to 4 bases, leaving 4 bases not matched to a gene. Here the CDR3 reads CASRRQGRETQYF. The CDR3 nucleotides read TGTGCCAGCAGACGACAGGGGAGAGAGACCCAGTACTTC.

V gene TRBV19 combines with J gene TRBJ1-5; weak D call: TRBD1 (6 bases). Germline loops: CDR1 LNHDA, CDR2 SQIVND (reference sequence). There are 13 residues in the CDR3. V was cut by 7 bases and J by 12 bases, with 19 bases left in between. CDR3: CASNQGNVPNQHF. The DNA of the CDR3 is TGTGCCAGTAATCAGGGGAATGTCCCCAACCAGCATTTT.

This chain uses TRBV4-1 with TRBJ2-3, with TRBD2 matching 7 bases. V dropped 0 bases and J dropped 8; count of bases not matched to a gene: 11. Per the germline V gene, CDR1 is MGHRA and CDR2 is YSYEKL. The CDR3 extends over 16 amino acids. In DNA form, the CDR3 reads TGCGCCAGCAGCCAAGACCGGACTAGATTCTTGGGTACGCAGTATTTT. Translating gives CASSQDRTRFLGTQYF.

The chain links TRBV28 to TRBJ1-6; 11 bases map to TRBD1. The CDR3 covers 17 residues. The J segment lost 9 bases and the V segment lost 2 bases, leaving 9 bases of the junction unmatched. The germline V gene has CDR1 MDHEN and CDR2 SYDVKM. CDR3 nucleotides: TGTGCCAGCAGTTTAGGGCCCTCCGGGACAGGGGGTTCACCCCTCCACTTT. It is translated as CASSLGPSGTGGSPLHF.

The chain joins TRBV28 to TRBJ1-2; D gene ambiguous. The CDR3 loop spans 15 amino acids. V was pared by 4 bases and J by 6 bases, with 18 bases between. Germline CDR1 is MDHEN and CDR2 is SYDVKM. The CDR3 spells CASSYPGKGLDGYTF. The CDR3, as DNA: TGTGCCAGCAGTTATCCGGGGAAGGGATTGGATGGCTACACCTTC.